Listed below are T cell receptor beta chains from one sample, sequenced in a study of CDR3 diversity in severe acne. TCRdb independently ran MiXCR on the PCR reads; one entry per CDR3 protein. This table has more than 85,000 distinct CDR3 sequences, over 45% appearing once. Input material: blood. These receptors all stem from a male donor in good health, serving as a control. CDR3s include the opening cysteine and the closing phenylalanine or tryptophan.

CDR3aa: CASSPDAQVSYEQYF; v_gene: TRBV2
CDR3aa: CASNPPGANVLTF; v_gene: TRBV5-8
CDR3aa: CASRTGGGPYEQYF; v_gene: TRBV2
CDR3aa: CAIRIGPTTSEQYF; v_gene: TRBV10-3
CDR3aa: CSARDREGESSYEQYF; v_gene: TRBV20-1
CDR3aa: CAWSLRERGYF; v_gene: TRBV30
CDR3aa: CSALNGEKLFF; v_gene: TRBV29-1
CDR3aa: CASTDKWRSYSNQPQHF; v_gene: TRBV7-2
CDR3aa: CASSPTGGGDQYF; v_gene: TRBV5-1
CDR3aa: CASWSLAGGEQYF; v_gene: TRBV6-5
CDR3aa: CASSDPRTGGGYTF; v_gene: TRBV10-3
CDR3aa: CASAFGTSYGYTF; v_gene: TRBV2
CDR3aa: CASSPDSRETQYF; v_gene: TRBV5-8
CDR3aa: CASSPGGGFVSPLHF; v_gene: TRBV6-6
CDR3aa: CSVLGVSNYGYTF; v_gene: TRBV29-1
CDR3aa: CASSAGRVSHEQYF; v_gene: TRBV6-5
CDR3aa: CASSQSLAGNTGELFF; v_gene: TRBV7-7
CDR3aa: CASSVVSGGDTQYF; v_gene: TRBV9
CDR3aa: CASSYTGTGGYNEQFF; v_gene: TRBV7-9
CDR3aa: CASSPSWTSGANVLTF; v_gene: TRBV7-8
CDR3aa: CSARIPWTSGGGETQYF; v_gene: TRBV20-1
CDR3aa: CASSSTGQGLSNSPLHF; v_gene: TRBV5-6
CDR3aa: CSARQPPTNEKLFF; v_gene: TRBV20-1
CDR3aa: CSVQKEVWFGELFF; v_gene: TRBV29-1
CDR3aa: CASSPLGTLEAFF; v_gene: TRBV13
CDR3aa: CAISESGTGLGNQPQHF; v_gene: TRBV10-3
CDR3aa: CASSELGNTEAFF; v_gene: TRBV2
CDR3aa: CASSPSGASSYEQYF; v_gene: TRBV6-1
CDR3aa: CASSHSGRGKFGELFF; v_gene: TRBV19
CDR3aa: CASSLRQGTYEQYFGPGTIYF; v_gene: TRBV5-1
CDR3aa: CASSVEWGDTQYF; v_gene: TRBV9
CDR3aa: CASSTGTGFGNEQFF; v_gene: TRBV5-1
CDR3aa: CASRLGANTEAFF; v_gene: TRBV7-2
CDR3aa: CASGQDRFEAFF; v_gene: TRBV9
CDR3aa: CASSEGLDEQYF; v_gene: TRBV12-3/TRBV12-4
CDR3aa: CASSQRRAGTEAFF; v_gene: TRBV3-1
CDR3aa: CASSISIWETQYF; v_gene: TRBV19
CDR3aa: CASSEGDYTHEQYF; v_gene: TRBV2
CDR3aa: CASSTHRGRVYGYTF; v_gene: TRBV7-9
CDR3aa: CASSQAGTEAFF; v_gene: TRBV3-1
CDR3aa: CATSDETGGTTDTQYF; v_gene: TRBV24-1
CDR3aa: CASSYQRTGVSSPLHF; v_gene: TRBV6-5
CDR3aa: CASSAAETDRNGYTF; v_gene: TRBV10-1
CDR3aa: CASRAGPGEKLFF; v_gene: TRBV6-5
CDR3aa: CASSLSDYEQYF; v_gene: TRBV2
CDR3aa: CASSVDSGQNTGELFF; v_gene: TRBV9
CDR3aa: CASSAAGGYTF; v_gene: TRBV7-9
CDR3aa: CASSLVPPYEQYF; v_gene: TRBV7-9
CDR3aa: CASSQDRGLALYNEQFF; v_gene: TRBV4-1
CDR3aa: CASSLAGQEGTEAFF; v_gene: TRBV7-9
CDR3aa: CVSTISATNEKLFF; v_gene: TRBV7-9
CDR3aa: CASSLLDRTNTEAFF; v_gene: TRBV7-6
CDR3aa: CASSEAGETQYF; v_gene: TRBV2
CDR3aa: CATSRDGRAGQETQYF; v_gene: TRBV15
CDR3aa: CASSRNNNSPLHF; v_gene: TRBV2
CDR3aa: CASSDFPGQDYEQYF; v_gene: TRBV5-1
CDR3aa: CASSPWRLSRGTDTQYF; v_gene: TRBV14
CDR3aa: CASRGQGNYEQYF; v_gene: TRBV6-6
CDR3aa: CARGSYYNEQFF; v_gene: TRBV7-8